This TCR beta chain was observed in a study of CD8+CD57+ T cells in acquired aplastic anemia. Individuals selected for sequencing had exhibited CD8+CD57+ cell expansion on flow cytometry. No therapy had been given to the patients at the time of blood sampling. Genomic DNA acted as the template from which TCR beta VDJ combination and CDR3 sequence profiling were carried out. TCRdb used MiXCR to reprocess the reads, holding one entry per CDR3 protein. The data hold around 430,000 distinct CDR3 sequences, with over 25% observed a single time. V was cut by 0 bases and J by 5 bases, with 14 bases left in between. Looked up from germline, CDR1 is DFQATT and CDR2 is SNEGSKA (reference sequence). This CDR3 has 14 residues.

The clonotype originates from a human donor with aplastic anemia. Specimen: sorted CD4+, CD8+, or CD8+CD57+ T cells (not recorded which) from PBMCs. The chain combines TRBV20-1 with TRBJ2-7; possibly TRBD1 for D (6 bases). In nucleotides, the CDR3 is TGCAGTGCTAGAGAGGGGGCGGTTTTGGACGAGCAGTACTTC. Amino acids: CSAREGAVLDEQYF.